Sequencing of this T cell receptor (beta chain) was carried out in a study of a mutant IDH1 vaccine in newly diagnosed glioma. From germline, CDR1 is GTSNPN and CDR2 SVGIG (reference sequence). The V segment lost 3 bases and the J segment 5 bases; nucleotides outside the gene matches: 7. The CDR3 covers 14 residues. Clones were sequenced by immunoSEQ multiplex PCR, and TCRdb holds only the in-frame ones, with some missing. Among about 66,000 clones, 70% to 85% were seen once, and the ten largest hold 3% to 4%. To note about this clone: Antigen specificity is unknown.

Sample time point: week 11, during vaccination. Doses consisted of 300 ug of mutant IDH1 20-mer peptide each, paired with topical imiquimod. This TCR derives from a young man with glioma. The starting material was PBMCs, obtained from a glioma patient whose treatment included an IDH1 peptide vaccine. The chain recombines TRBV30 with TRBJ2-5; 9 bases fit TRBD2. CDR3 loop: CAWSGREGRETQYF. The CDR3 DNA is TGTGCCTGGAGCGGGCGGGAGGGCCGCGAGACCCAGTACTTC.